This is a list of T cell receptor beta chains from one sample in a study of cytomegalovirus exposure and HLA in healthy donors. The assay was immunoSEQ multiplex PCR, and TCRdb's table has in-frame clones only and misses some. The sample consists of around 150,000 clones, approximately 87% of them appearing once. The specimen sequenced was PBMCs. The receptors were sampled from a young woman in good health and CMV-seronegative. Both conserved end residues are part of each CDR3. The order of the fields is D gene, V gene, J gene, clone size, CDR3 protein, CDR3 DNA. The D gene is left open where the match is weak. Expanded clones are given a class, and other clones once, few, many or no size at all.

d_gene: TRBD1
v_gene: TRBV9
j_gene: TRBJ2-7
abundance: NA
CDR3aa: CASSVGGTGLYEQYF
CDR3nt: TGTGCCAGCAGCGTAGGAGGGACAGGGCTCTACGAGCAGTACTTC

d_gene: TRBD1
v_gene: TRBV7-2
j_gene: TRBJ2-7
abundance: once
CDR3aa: CASSLIGGQGSYEQYF
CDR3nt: TGTGCCAGCAGCTTAATCGGGGGACAGGGGTCCTACGAGCAGTACTTC

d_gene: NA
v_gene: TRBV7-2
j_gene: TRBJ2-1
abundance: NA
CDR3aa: CASSLVPRPRQQFF
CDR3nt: TGTGCCAGCAGCTTAGTTCCCCGTCCCCGTCAGCAGTTCTTC

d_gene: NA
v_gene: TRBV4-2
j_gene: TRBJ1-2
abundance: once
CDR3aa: CASSQGQDYGYPF
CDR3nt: TGTGCCAGCAGCCAAGGCCAGGACTATGGCTACCCCTTC

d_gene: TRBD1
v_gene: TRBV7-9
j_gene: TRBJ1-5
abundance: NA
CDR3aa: CSSSDSGTGRYQPQHF
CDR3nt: TGTTCCAGCAGCGACTCCGGGACAGGGAGATATCAGCCCCAGCATTTT

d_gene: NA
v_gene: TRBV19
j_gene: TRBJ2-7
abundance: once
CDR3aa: CASSTNRWGGYEQYF
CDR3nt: TGTGCCAGTAGTACTAACAGGTGGGGTGGCTACGAGCAGTACTTC

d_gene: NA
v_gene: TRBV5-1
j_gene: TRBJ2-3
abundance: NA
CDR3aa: CASSLAGTDTQYF
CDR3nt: TGCGCCAGCAGCTTGGCGGGTACAGATACGCAGTATTTT

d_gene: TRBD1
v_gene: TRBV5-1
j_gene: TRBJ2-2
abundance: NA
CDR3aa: CASSLGQGVTGELFF
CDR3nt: TGCGCCAGCAGCTTGGGACAGGGTGTCACCGGGGAGCTGTTTTTT

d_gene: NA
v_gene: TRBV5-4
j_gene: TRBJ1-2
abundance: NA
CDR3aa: CASRPQVRSSGYPF
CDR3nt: TGTGCCAGCAGGCCACAGGTTAGGTCTTCTGGCTACCCCTTC

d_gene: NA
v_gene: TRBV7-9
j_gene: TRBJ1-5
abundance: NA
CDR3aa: CASSLGQPNQPQHF
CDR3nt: TGTGCCAGCAGCTTAGGACAGCCAAATCAGCCCCAGCATTTT

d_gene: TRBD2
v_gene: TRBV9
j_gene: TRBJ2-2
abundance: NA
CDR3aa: CASSEVGDYYSGELFF
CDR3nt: TGTGCCAGCAGTGAAGTAGGGGACTACTACTCCGGGGAGCTGTTTTTT

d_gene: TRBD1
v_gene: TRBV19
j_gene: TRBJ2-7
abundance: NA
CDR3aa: CASGTGGTTYEQYF
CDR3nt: TGTGCCAGTGGGACAGGGGGCACAACCTACGAGCAGTACTTC

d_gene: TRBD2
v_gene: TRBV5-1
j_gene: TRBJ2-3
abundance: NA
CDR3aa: CASSLEGRGTDTQYF
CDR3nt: TGCGCCAGCAGCTTGGAAGGGAGGGGCACAGATACGCAGTATTTT

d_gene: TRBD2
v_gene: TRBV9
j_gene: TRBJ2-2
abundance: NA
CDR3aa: CASSPGLAGESGELFF
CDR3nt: TGTGCCAGCAGCCCCGGACTAGCGGGGGAGTCCGGGGAGCTGTTTTTT

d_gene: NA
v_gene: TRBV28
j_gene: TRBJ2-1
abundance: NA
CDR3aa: CASSLEGSSYNEQFF
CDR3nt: TGTGCCAGCAGTTTGGAGGGAAGCTCCTACAATGAGCAGTTCTTC

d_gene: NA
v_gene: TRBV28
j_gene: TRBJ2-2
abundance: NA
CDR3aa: CASSLTGSTGELFF
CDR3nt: TGTGCCAGCAGTTTGACAGGTTCCACCGGGGAGCTGTTTTTT

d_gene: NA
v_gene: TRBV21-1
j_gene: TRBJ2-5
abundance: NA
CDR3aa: CASSKDATGGLPGTQYF
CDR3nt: TGTGCCAGCAGCAAAGATGCGACAGGGGGCCTCCCAGGAACCCAGTACTTC

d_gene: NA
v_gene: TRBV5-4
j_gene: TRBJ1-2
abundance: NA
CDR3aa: CASSLGAGKGYTF
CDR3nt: TGTGCCAGCAGCTTGGGGGCAGGTAAAGGCTACACCTTC

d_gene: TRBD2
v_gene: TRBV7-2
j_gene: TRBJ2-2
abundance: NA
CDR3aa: CASRPGLLNTGELFF
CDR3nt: TGTGCCAGCAGGCCGGGACTACTAAACACCGGGGAGCTGTTTTTT